This T cell receptor (beta chain) came from a study of response to subunit inactivated influenza vaccine. The CDR3 runs to 15 residues. The germline gives CDR1 SGHTA, CDR2 FQGNSA. V lost 5 bases, J lost 0 bases, and 11 bases lay in between. This clonotype was seen a few times. Its antigen is as yet unknown. TCRdb redid the calling of the RT-PCR reads with MiXCR, one entry per CDR3 protein. Seen here are more than 400,000 distinct CDR3 sequences, around 9.9% observed once, and the top ten hold over 9.5%. Notes on the study in general: Each seasonal influenza vaccination, the authors suggested, recruits few new T cells.

The chain carries TRBV7-2 and TRBJ1-3; D remains unclear. The sequences come from PBMCs from blood, collected 35 to 45 days after vaccination. The sequence came from a man aged 45-65 years who received an inactivated influenza vaccine. CDR3 in DNA: TGTGCCAGCAGCCCGCGGGCAGACTCTGGAAACACCATATATTTT. Protein sequence: CASSPRADSGNTIYF.